The next 5 T cell receptor beta chains were all read from a single sample in a study of blood T cells in healthy people across ages. For the second PCR, which ran for roughly 7 to 11 cycles, a sample-barcoded 5' primer and a J-beta primer mix were used. Each CDR3 protein is one row after TCRdb ran MiXCR on the 5' RACE reads. This table holds roughly 800,000 distinct CDR3 sequences, about 25% found once. These same data were also listed under a study on T cells of mothers and their children.

The sample taken for sequencing was blood. These receptors were obtained from a boy aged 5-17 years in good health.

Only a few counts were recorded for this clonotype. CDR3 amino acids: CASMGPTSGSYYEQYF. The CDR3 coding sequence is TGTGCCAGCATGGGACCCACTAGCGGAAGTTACTACGAGCAGTACTTC. V is TRBV21-1 and J is TRBJ2-7; TRBD2 is the table's D call, not checked against the DNA. TRBV21-1 is reported as a pseudogene. This CDR3 spans 16 amino acids.

J is TRBJ1-1 and V is TRBV29-1; D unclear. Germline CDR1 SQVTM, CDR2 ANQGSEA. V was pared by 3 bases and J by 0 bases, with 14 bases between. This CDR3 is built from 15 residues. In DNA, the CDR3 is TGCAGCGTTGATTCTCAGGACCTCATGAACACTGAAGCTTTCTTT. It encodes CSVDSQDLMNTEAFF.

This clonotype has just a few counts. The CDR3 sequence is CASSLAQGSMNTEAFF. The CDR3 nucleotides read TGCGCCAGCAGCTTGGCACAGGGCTCCATGAACACTGAAGCTTTCTTT. The chain carries TRBV5-1 and TRBJ1-1; the D gene is possibly TRBD1 (6 bases). The CDR3 has 16 residues. V was shortened by 0 bases and J by 0 bases, with 12 bases between the two germline ends. Germline V gene lookup returns CDR1 SGHRS and CDR2 YFSETQ.

J is TRBJ1-2 and V is TRBV12-3 or TRBV12-4; D uncertain. CDR3 length equals 14 residues. The ends were cut back, 3 bases at V and 4 bases at J, with 12 bases in the middle. Written as DNA, the CDR3 is TGTGCCAGCAGTTTCCTCAATTGGGTCTATGGCTACACCTTC. Its protein is CASSFLNWVYGYTF.

This clonotype was picked up a small number of times. The chain recombines TRBV12-3 or TRBV12-4 with TRBJ2-1; D gene ambiguous. The CDR3 covers 14 residues. The V gene lost 6 bases and the J gene lost 5 bases, with 14 bases spanning the gap. CDR3 nucleotides: TGTGCCAGCAGCCGACCCCCAGCCAACAATGAGCAGTTCTTC. Translated, it gives CASSRPPANNEQFF.